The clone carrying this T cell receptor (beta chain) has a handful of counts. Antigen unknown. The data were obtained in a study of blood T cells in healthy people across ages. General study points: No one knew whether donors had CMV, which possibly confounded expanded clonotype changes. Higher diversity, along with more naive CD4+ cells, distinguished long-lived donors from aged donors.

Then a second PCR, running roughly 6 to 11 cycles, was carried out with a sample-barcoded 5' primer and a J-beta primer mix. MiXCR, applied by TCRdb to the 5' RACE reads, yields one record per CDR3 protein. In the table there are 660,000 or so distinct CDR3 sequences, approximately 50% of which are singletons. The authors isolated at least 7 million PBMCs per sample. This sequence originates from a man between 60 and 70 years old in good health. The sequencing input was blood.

The CDR3 DNA is TGTGCCAGCAGCCCACGACGGAGGCCTTACGAGCAGTACTTC. Protein: CASSPRRRPYEQYF. V is TRBV28 and J is TRBJ2-7; a weak D match, TRBD2 (5 bases). The CDR3 extends over 14 amino acids. The V gene's germline CDR1 is MDHEN and CDR2 SYDVKM. V lost 6 bases and J lost 4, with 16 bases in between.